These T cell receptor beta chains were read from a single sample in a study of blood T cell repertoires in COVID-19. Assay used: immunoSEQ multiplex PCR; TCRdb lists only in-frame clones, some missing. The profile shows approximately 290,000 clones, roughly 89% of them singletons. Sequencing was done on a sample of peripheral blood. These receptor sequences come from a man aged 25 to 45 with acute or convalescent COVID-19. Each CDR3 is given with its conserved first and last residue. D genes are given only for firm matches. Size is stated for part of the rows, as once, few or many counts, or as a class when the clone is expanded.

d_call: .; v_call: TRBV7-9; clone_size: .; j_call: TRBJ2-7; cdr3_aa: CASSRPSAEIPYEQYF; cdr3_nt: TGTGCCAGCAGCCGACCTAGTGCCGAGATTCCCTACGAGCAGTACTTC
d_call: .; v_call: TRBV6-6; clone_size: .; j_call: TRBJ1-1; cdr3_aa: CASSHLPRSRNTEAFF; cdr3_nt: TGTGCCAGCAGCCACCTTCCTAGGAGCCGGAACACTGAAGCTTTCTTT
d_call: TRBD1; v_call: TRBV11-2; clone_size: .; j_call: TRBJ2-1; cdr3_aa: CASRFSGQGMHEQFF; cdr3_nt: TGTGCCAGCAGGTTCTCGGGACAGGGTATGCATGAGCAGTTCTTC
d_call: .; v_call: TRBV11-2; clone_size: once; j_call: TRBJ1-3; cdr3_aa: CASSLRRNTIYF; cdr3_nt: TGTGCCAGCAGCTTAAGGAGGAACACCATATATTTT
d_call: TRBD1; v_call: TRBV18; clone_size: .; j_call: TRBJ1-1; cdr3_aa: CASSPRQGDTEAFF; cdr3_nt: TGTGCCAGCTCACCCCGACAGGGGGACACTGAAGCTTTCTTT
d_call: .; v_call: TRBV4-1; clone_size: .; j_call: TRBJ1-2; cdr3_aa: CASSQDWTHRYTF; cdr3_nt: TGCGCCAGCAGCCAAGATTGGACACACCGCTACACCTTC
d_call: .; v_call: TRBV6-5; clone_size: .; j_call: TRBJ1-1; cdr3_aa: CASSEDRGTEAFF; cdr3_nt: TGTGCCAGCAGCGAGGACCGGGGCACTGAAGCTTTCTTT
d_call: TRBD1; v_call: TRBV29-1; clone_size: .; j_call: TRBJ2-3; cdr3_aa: CSVLQGTFFSTDTQYF; cdr3_nt: TGCAGCGTCCTACAGGGGACCTTCTTTAGCACAGATACGCAGTATTTT
d_call: .; v_call: TRBV5-1; clone_size: .; j_call: TRBJ2-7; cdr3_aa: CASSSQGGHEQYF; cdr3_nt: TGCGCCAGCAGCTCCCAGGGGGGCCACGAGCAGTACTTC
d_call: .; v_call: TRBV7-9; clone_size: .; j_call: TRBJ1-1; cdr3_aa: CASSSYLNTEAFF; cdr3_nt: TGTGCCAGCAGCTCCTACCTGAACACTGAAGCTTTCTTT
d_call: .; v_call: TRBV6-4; clone_size: .; j_call: TRBJ1-3; cdr3_aa: CAIPTGCLSGNTIYF; cdr3_nt: TGTGCCATCCCGACAGGCTGCCTCTCTGGAAACACCATATATTTT
d_call: .; v_call: TRBV3-1/TRBV3-2; clone_size: .; j_call: TRBJ2-7; cdr3_aa: CASSQGTGSYEQYF; cdr3_nt: TGTGCCAGCAGCCAAGGTACGGGCTCCTACGAGCAGTACTTC
d_call: .; v_call: TRBV4-2; clone_size: .; j_call: TRBJ2-2; cdr3_aa: CASSLGQGGTGELFF; cdr3_nt: TGTGCCAGCAGCCTCGGACAGGGAGGGACCGGGGAGCTGTTTTTT
d_call: TRBD2; v_call: TRBV5-1; clone_size: many; j_call: TRBJ2-7; cdr3_aa: CASSQPREGSKHRSSYEQYF; cdr3_nt: TGCGCCAGCAGCCAGCCCCGGGAGGGGTCAAAACACCGGAGCTCCTACGAGCAGTACTTC
d_call: TRBD2; v_call: TRBV5-4; clone_size: .; j_call: TRBJ2-5; cdr3_aa: CASSHSAGGGETQYF; cdr3_nt: TGTGCCAGCAGCCACTCAGCGGGGGGCGGAGAGACCCAGTACTTC
d_call: .; v_call: TRBV2; clone_size: .; j_call: TRBJ1-5; cdr3_aa: CASSEALTGGQPQHF; cdr3_nt: TGTGCCAGCAGTGAAGCGCTAACAGGTGGTCAGCCCCAGCATTTT
d_call: .; v_call: TRBV5-1; clone_size: .; j_call: TRBJ1-4; cdr3_aa: CASSPRPRGQGTTNEKLFF; cdr3_nt: TGCGCCAGCAGCCCGAGGCCCCGCGGCCAGGGTACAACTAATGAAAAACTGTTTTTT
d_call: .; v_call: TRBV12-3/TRBV12-4; clone_size: .; j_call: TRBJ1-2; cdr3_aa: CASSPTGKGYTF; cdr3_nt: TGTGCCAGCAGCCCGACCGGGAAGGGCTACACCTTC
d_call: TRBD1; v_call: TRBV30; clone_size: .; j_call: TRBJ2-5; cdr3_aa: CAFSGQGFFETQYF; cdr3_nt: TGTGCCTTTTCCGGACAGGGCTTCTTCGAGACCCAGTACTTC
d_call: .; v_call: TRBV19; clone_size: .; j_call: TRBJ1-4; cdr3_aa: CASSMRAGYATNEKLFF; cdr3_nt: TGTGCCAGTAGTATGAGGGCAGGATATGCAACTAATGAAAAACTGTTTTTT
d_call: .; v_call: TRBV7-3; clone_size: .; j_call: TRBJ2-2; cdr3_aa: CASSSHTGELFF; cdr3_nt: TGTGCCAGCAGCTCTCACACCGGGGAGCTGTTTTTT
d_call: .; v_call: TRBV27; clone_size: .; j_call: TRBJ1-5; cdr3_aa: CASSLLAGRQPQHF; cdr3_nt: TGTGCCAGCAGTTTACTAGCGGGTCGTCAGCCCCAGCATTTT
d_call: .; v_call: TRBV5-1; clone_size: .; j_call: TRBJ1-2; cdr3_aa: CASSLMQTEAGYTF; cdr3_nt: TGCGCCAGCAGCCTCATGCAGACCGAGGCTGGCTACACCTTC
d_call: .; v_call: TRBV7-9; clone_size: once; j_call: TRBJ2-3; cdr3_aa: CAPGELSTDTQYF; cdr3_nt: TGTGCCCCAGGGGAGCTTAGCACAGATACGCAGTATTTT
d_call: TRBD2; v_call: TRBV2; clone_size: .; j_call: TRBJ2-1; cdr3_aa: CASTQVAGGDEQFF; cdr3_nt: TGTGCCAGCACCCAGGTAGCGGGAGGGGATGAGCAGTTCTTC
d_call: TRBD1; v_call: TRBV13; clone_size: .; j_call: TRBJ1-2; cdr3_aa: CASSSTGMGGYTF; cdr3_nt: TGTGCCAGCAGCTCGACAGGGATGGGTGGCTACACCTTC
d_call: .; v_call: TRBV3-1/TRBV3-2; clone_size: .; j_call: TRBJ1-1; cdr3_aa: CASSQARGVRFRNTEAFF; cdr3_nt: TGTGCCAGCAGCCAAGCCAGGGGCGTGAGGTTTAGGAACACTGAAGCTTTCTTT
d_call: TRBD2; v_call: TRBV6-1; clone_size: .; j_call: TRBJ2-1; cdr3_aa: CASSGLLAASYNEQFF; cdr3_nt: TGTGCCAGCAGTGGATTACTAGCGGCCTCCTACAATGAGCAGTTCTTC
d_call: TRBD2; v_call: TRBV7-8; clone_size: .; j_call: TRBJ2-5; cdr3_aa: CASTLTGGVETQYF; cdr3_nt: TGTGCCAGCACCTTGACGGGAGGCGTGGAGACCCAGTACTTC
d_call: .; v_call: TRBV3-1/TRBV3-2; clone_size: .; j_call: TRBJ1-6; cdr3_aa: CASSRLNSPLHF; cdr3_nt: TGTGCCAGCAGCCGACTCAATTCACCCCTCCACTTT
d_call: TRBD1; v_call: TRBV3-1/TRBV3-2; clone_size: .; j_call: TRBJ2-4; cdr3_aa: CASSQRGTDGNIQYF; cdr3_nt: TGTGCCAGCAGTCAGAGAGGGACAGACGGGAACATTCAGTACTTC
d_call: .; v_call: TRBV6-5; clone_size: .; j_call: TRBJ2-5; cdr3_aa: CASQVARETQYF; cdr3_nt: TGTGCCAGTCAGGTGGCTCGAGAGACCCAGTACTTC
d_call: .; v_call: TRBV19; clone_size: .; j_call: TRBJ1-1; cdr3_aa: CASSYLRARGMNTEAFF; cdr3_nt: TGTGCCAGTAGCTACCTGAGAGCCAGGGGCATGAACACTGAAGCTTTCTTT
d_call: .; v_call: TRBV6-6; clone_size: .; j_call: TRBJ1-5; cdr3_aa: CASSYEGGPNQPQHF; cdr3_nt: TGTGCCAGCAGTTACGAGGGAGGCCCCAATCAGCCCCAGCATTTT
d_call: TRBD1; v_call: TRBV5-1; clone_size: few; j_call: TRBJ1-3; cdr3_aa: CASSPGGTGGSGNTIYF; cdr3_nt: TGCGCCAGCAGCCCGGGAGGGACAGGGGGCTCTGGAAACACCATATATTTT
d_call: .; v_call: TRBV6-5; clone_size: .; j_call: TRBJ1-5; cdr3_aa: CASSYRGGQPQHF; cdr3_nt: TGTGCCAGCAGTTACAGGGGCGGTCAGCCCCAGCATTTT
d_call: TRBD1; v_call: TRBV6-4; clone_size: .; j_call: TRBJ2-1; cdr3_aa: CASSRDSWGNEQFF; cdr3_nt: TGTGCCAGCAGTAGGGACAGCTGGGGGAATGAGCAGTTCTTC